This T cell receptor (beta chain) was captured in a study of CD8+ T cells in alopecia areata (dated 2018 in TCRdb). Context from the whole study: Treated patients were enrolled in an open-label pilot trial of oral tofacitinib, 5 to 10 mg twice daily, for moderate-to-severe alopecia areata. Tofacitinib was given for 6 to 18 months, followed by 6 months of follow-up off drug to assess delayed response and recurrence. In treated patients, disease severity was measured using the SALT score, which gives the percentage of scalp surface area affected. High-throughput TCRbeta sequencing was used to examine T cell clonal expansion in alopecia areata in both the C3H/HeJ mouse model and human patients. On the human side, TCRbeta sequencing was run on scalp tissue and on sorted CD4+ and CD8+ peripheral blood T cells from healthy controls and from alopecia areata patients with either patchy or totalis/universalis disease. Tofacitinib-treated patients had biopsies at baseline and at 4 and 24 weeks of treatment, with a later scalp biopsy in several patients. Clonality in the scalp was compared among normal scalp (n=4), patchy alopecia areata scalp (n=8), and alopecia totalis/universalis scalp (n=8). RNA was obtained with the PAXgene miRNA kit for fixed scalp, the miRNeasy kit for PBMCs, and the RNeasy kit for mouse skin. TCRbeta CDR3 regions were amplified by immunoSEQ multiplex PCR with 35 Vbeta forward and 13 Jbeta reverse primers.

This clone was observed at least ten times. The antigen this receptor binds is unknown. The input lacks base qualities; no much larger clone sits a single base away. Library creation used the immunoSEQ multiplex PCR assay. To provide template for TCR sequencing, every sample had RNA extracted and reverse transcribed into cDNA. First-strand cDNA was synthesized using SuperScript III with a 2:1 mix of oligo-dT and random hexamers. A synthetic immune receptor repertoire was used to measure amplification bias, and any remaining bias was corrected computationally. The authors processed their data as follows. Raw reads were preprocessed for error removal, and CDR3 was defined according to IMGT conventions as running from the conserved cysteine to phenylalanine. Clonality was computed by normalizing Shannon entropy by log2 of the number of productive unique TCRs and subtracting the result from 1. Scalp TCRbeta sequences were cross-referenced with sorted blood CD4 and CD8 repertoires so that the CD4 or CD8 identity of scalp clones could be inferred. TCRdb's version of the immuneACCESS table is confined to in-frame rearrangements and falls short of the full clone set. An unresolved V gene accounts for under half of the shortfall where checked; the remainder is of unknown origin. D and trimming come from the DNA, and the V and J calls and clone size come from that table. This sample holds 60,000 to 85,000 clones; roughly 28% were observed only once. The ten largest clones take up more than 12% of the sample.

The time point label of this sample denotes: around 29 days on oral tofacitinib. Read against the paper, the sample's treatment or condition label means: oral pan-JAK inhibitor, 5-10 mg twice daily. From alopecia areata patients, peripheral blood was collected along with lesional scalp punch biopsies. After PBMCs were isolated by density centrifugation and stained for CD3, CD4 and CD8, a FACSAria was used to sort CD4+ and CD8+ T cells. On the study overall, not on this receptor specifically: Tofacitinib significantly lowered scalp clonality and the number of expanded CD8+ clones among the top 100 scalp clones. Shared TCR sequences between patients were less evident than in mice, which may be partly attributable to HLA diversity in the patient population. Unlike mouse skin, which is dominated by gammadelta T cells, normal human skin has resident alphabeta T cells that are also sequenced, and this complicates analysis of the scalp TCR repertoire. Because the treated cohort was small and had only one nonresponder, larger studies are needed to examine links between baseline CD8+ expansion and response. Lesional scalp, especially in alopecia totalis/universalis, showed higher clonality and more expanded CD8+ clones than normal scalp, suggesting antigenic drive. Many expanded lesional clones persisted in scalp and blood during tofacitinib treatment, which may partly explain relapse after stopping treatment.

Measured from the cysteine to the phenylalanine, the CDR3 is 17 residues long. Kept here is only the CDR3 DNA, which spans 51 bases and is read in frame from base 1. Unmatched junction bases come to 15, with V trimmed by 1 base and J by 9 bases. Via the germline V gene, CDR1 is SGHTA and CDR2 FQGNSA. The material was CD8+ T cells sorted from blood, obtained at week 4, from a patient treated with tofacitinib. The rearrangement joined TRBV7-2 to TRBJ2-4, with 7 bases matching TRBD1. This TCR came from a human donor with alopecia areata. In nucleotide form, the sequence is TGTGCCAGCAGCTTAGTCGCGGTTGAGGACAGGCCACTCATTCAGTACTTC. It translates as CASSLVAVEDRPLIQYF.